Below are 5 T cell receptor beta chains sequenced from a single sample in a study of blood T cell repertoires in COVID-19. Some clones are missing from TCRdb's copy, which holds only in-frame ones; the method was immunoSEQ multiplex PCR. The sample has 100,000 to 150,000 clones; about 70% are singletons. Specimen: peripheral blood. Source of these receptors: a woman aged 70-85 years with acute or convalescent COVID-19.

The chain joins TRBV5-4 to TRBJ2-7, with 13 nucleotides matching TRBD2. CDR3 length equals 16 residues. Germline V gene data show CDR1 as SGHNT and CDR2 as YYREEE (reference sequence). V was clipped by 3 bases and J by 7 bases; unmatched bases: 10. In DNA, the CDR3 is TGTGCCAGCAGCTCCGACGGGGGACTAGCGGGGTTGGAGCAGTACTTC. Translation: CASSSDGGLAGLEQYF. The full variable domain, rest sourced from reference TRBV5-4 and TRBJ2-7, is ETGVTQSPTHLIKTRGQQVTLRCSSQSGHNTVSWYQQALGQGPQFIFQYYREEENGRGNFPPRFSGLQFPNYSSELNVNALELDDSALYLCASSSDGGLAGLEQYFGPGTRLTVT.

V gene TRBV6-5 combines with J gene TRBJ1-2, with 7 bases lining up with TRBD1. In germline, CDR1 is MNHEY, CDR2 SVGAGI. Unmatched junction bases numbered 6, after V lost 4 bases and J lost 4 bases. This CDR3 spans 14 amino acids. The CDR3 here is CASSFQGGTYGYTF. The DNA for the CDR3 is TGTGCCAGCAGTTTTCAAGGGGGCACCTATGGCTACACCTTC.

This clone was detected only once. CDR3 DNA sequence: TGCGCCAGCAGCTTACAGGGGGCCAGCTCCTACAATGAGCAGTTCTTC. This sequence encodes CASSLQGASSYNEQFF. The gene calls are TRBV5-1 and TRBJ2-1; 9 bases map to TRBD1. The junction had 3 bases not matched to a gene; V was cut back by 2 bases and J by 0 bases. Germline V gene data show CDR1 as SGHRS and CDR2 as YFSETQ. This CDR3 contains 16 residues. Full variable domain (remainder filled in from reference TRBV5-1 and TRBJ2-1): KAGVTQTPRYLIKTRGQQVTLSCSPISGHRSVSWYQQTPGQGLQFLFEYFSETQRNKGNFPGRFSGRQFSNSRSEMNVSTLELGDSALYLCASSLQGASSYNEQFFGPGTRLTVL.

The chain couples TRBV27 to TRBJ1-6; D gene unclear. V lost 0 bases and J lost 3, with 9 bases in between. Germline V gives CDR1 MNHEY, CDR2 SMNVEV (reference sequence). The CDR3 length is 16 residues. Here the CDR3 DNA reads TGTGCCAGCAGTTTATCGGGCGGGATCTATAATTCACCCCTCCACTTT. It translates to CASSLSGGIYNSPLHF.

This clone has a handful of counts. This chain joins TRBV6-6 and TRBJ1-1; D possibly corresponds to TRBD1 (6 bases). Germline values: CDR1 MNHNY, CDR2 SVGAGI (reference sequence). There are 13 residues in the CDR3. With 1 base removed from V and 4 bases from J, the gap between germline ends came to 7 bases. The CDR3 DNA follows: TGTGCCAGCAGTTACTTAGGGGGCACTGAAGCTTTCTTT. Translating gives CASSYLGGTEAFF.